The clone carrying this T cell receptor beta chain was observed a handful of times. The antigen is not known. Germline loops: CDR1 MDHEN, CDR2 SYDVKM. The CDR3 has 15 amino acids. V lost 4 bases and J 7 bases, leaving 14 bases between the germline ends. The sample belongs to a study of T cell repertoires in cytomegalovirus infection. As for the study in general: Public TCR beta signatures indicated both CMV infection and matching HLA type. Points from the study as a whole: HLA-C-restricted, CMV-specific TCR beta clonotypes were dominant ex vivo.

TCRdb redid the calling of the reads with MiXCR, one entry per CDR3 protein. The sample has about 150,000 distinct CDR3 sequences, about a quarter seen once. The specimen was PBMCs. The TCR originated in a human donor in good health (CMV status not recorded). Some clones in this sample may be carry-over from other donors' samples. The V and J genes are TRBV28 and TRBJ1-6; D is unresolved. The CDR3, as DNA: TGTGCCAGCAGTTCTACCCCCGCTGGAAATTCACCCCTCCACTTT. Its translation: CASSSTPAGNSPLHF.